This T cell receptor (beta chain) was retrieved from a study of human T cells and chemical hapten exposure. Trimming pared 2 bases from V and 4 bases from J, leaving 9 bases between. This CDR3 spans 13 amino acids. Germline CDR1 reads SGHTS; CDR2 reads YDEGEE. MiXCR was run by TCRdb on the RACE reads, yielding one entry per CDR3 protein. This sample yields about 94,000 distinct CDR3 sequences, of which approximately 9.3% are seen a single time; 2% to 2.5% belongs to the top ten. This clonotype occurred a few times. Time point noted: patch test 2, 6 weeks after DPC sensitization. Treatment: therapeutic diphenylcyclopropenone sensitization with weekly scalp DPC.

The chain has TRBV5-8 and TRBJ1-2; the D is unclear. Material: whole blood, obtained in connection with sensitization to the hapten diphenylcyclopropenone (DPC). The clonotype comes from a woman between 35 and 50 years old with alopecia areata. Some clones in this sample may be carry-over from other donors' samples. For the CDR3, the DNA is TGTGCCAGCAGCTTCAAGGATAGCTATGGCTACACCTTC. It translates to CASSFKDSYGYTF.